The text below deals with one T cell receptor (beta chain). Its antigen is unidentified. Libraries were prepared by immunoSEQ multiplex PCR; TCRdb keeps only in-frame clonotypes and omits some of them. The sample has under 600,000 clones, roughly 87% seen once. Treatment defined: about 20 received Ad26.COV2.S at low or high dose, single or two shots; several received placebo; per-sample allocation not given. Each sample was drawn 63 days after the first injection (of vaccine or placebo). In the vaccine, an Ad26 vector expressed the SARS-CoV-2 spike of the Wuhan strain. This sample stems from a study of Ad26.COV2.S vaccination and SARS-CoV-2 variants. Looking at the study overall: Into the muscle, Ad26.COV2.S was dosed once or twice, 56 days apart.

The CDR3 spans 14 residues. The germline CDR1 and CDR2 sequences are SGHAT and FQNNGV. J gave up 2 bases and V 3 bases, and 4 bases lay outside the gene matches. Study conclusions and caveats: CD8+ and CD4+ T cells specific for spike reportedly responded with substantial breadth after vaccination. Vaccine and placebo recipients had similar non-spike TCR breadth.

Sequenced here: peripheral blood, sampled in a trial of Ad26.COV2.S vaccine versus placebo. The receptor was isolated from a person aged 18-65 years who received the Ad26.COV2.S COVID-19 vaccine or a placebo. This chain links TRBV11-2 with TRBJ2-7; TRBD1 agrees at 7 bases. Here the CDR3 reads CASSFHRGPYEQYF. The CDR3 DNA reads TGTGCCAGCAGCTTCCACAGGGGCCCCTACGAGCAGTACTTC.